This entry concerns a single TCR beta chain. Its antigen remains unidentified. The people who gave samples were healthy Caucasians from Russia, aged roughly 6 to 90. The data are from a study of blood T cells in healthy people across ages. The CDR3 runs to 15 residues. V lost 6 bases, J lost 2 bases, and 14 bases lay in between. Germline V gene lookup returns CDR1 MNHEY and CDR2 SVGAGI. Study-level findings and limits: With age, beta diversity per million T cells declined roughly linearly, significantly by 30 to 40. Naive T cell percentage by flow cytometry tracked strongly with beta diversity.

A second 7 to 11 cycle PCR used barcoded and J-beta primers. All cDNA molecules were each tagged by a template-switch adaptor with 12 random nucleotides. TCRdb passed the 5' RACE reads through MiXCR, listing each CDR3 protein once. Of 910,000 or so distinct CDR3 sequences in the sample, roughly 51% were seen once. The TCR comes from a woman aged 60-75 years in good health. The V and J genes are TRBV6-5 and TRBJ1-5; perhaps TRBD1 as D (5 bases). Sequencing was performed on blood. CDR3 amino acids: CASSPGREGNQPQHF. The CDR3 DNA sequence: TGTGCCAGCAGCCCAGGGAGAGAGGGCAATCAGCCCCAGCATTTT.